The TCR beta chain under discussion was sequenced for a study of ipilimumab plus nivolumab after autologous stem cell transplantation. About the research overall: Patients received a median of roughly 5 ipilimumab and roughly eight nivolumab doses. Myeloma patients were high-risk transplant-naive or relapsed within 3 years of first autologous transplant.

Starting 14 to 28 days after autologous transplant, ipilimumab 1 mg/kg was given. Patients got 3 mg/kg IV nivolumab weeks 1, 4, 7, 10, then biweekly through week 26. The CDR3 runs 15 residues. Germline CDR1 SNHLY, CDR2 FYNNEI. Trimming took 6 bases from V and 2 from J; bases not matched to a gene: 3. TCRdb's copy holds only in-frame clones and misses some; the assay was immunoSEQ multiplex PCR. The table shows about 4,000 clones, with roughly 91% occurring only once. The chain carries TRBV2 and TRBJ2-6; 8 bases fit TRBD1. This TCR was recovered from a male donor with multiple myeloma. The sequences come from PBMCs, collected in a trial of ipilimumab plus nivolumab as post-transplant consolidation. CDR3 sequence reads: CASRDRAPGANVLTF. The CDR3 DNA is TGTGCCAGCAGGGACAGGGCCCCTGGGGCCAACGTCCTGACTTTC.